Below, 24 T cell receptor beta chains from the same sample are listed, as sequenced in a study of T cell responses to AZD1222 COVID-19 vaccine (dated by TCRdb to about 2021). Receptor amplification or capture employed the immunoSEQ multiplex PCR assay. Not all clones reach the TCRdb copy of this immuneACCESS table, which keeps in-frame sequences only. Checked studies attribute under half of the gap to unresolved V genes and leave the rest unexplained. The sample table shows approximately 150,000 clones, and 90% to 95% are seen once. The biggest ten clones account for roughly 2.3% of the sample. The intended sense of this specimen's time point label: baseline before first vaccination. This sample comprised peripheral blood, obtained on day 0 of AZD1222 vaccination. The receptor set was obtained from an adult in good health.

This clone appeared once. J is TRBJ2-1 and V is TRBV27, with TRBD2 matching 14 bases. CDR1 and CDR2 (germline): MNHEY, SMNVEV (reference sequence). The CDR3 length is 18 residues. V lost 4 bases to trimming and J lost 6 bases; unmatched junction nucleotides: 11. The DNA for the CDR3 is TGTGCCAGCAGTTCGTTGACTAGCGGGGGGGCCGGTGGCAATGAGCAGTTCTTC. This sequence encodes CASSSLTSGGAGGNEQFF.

This chain uses TRBV29-1 with TRBJ1-3; D remains ambiguous. Deletions cut 2 bases from V and 1 base from J, with 15 bases between. The CDR3 is 16 residues long. Germline V CDR1 and CDR2: SQVTM, ANQGSEA. As DNA, the CDR3 is TGCAGCGTTGAAATTGTAGTCTTTCGATCTGGAAACACCATATATTTT. This gives the protein CSVEIVVFRSGNTIYF.

This chain uses TRBV5-4 with TRBJ1-6, with no clear D. The CDR3 is 16 residues long. V shed 0 bases and J shed 4 bases, with 11 bases lying between them. The germline V gene encodes CDR1 SGHNT and CDR2 YYREEE (reference sequence). The CDR3 DNA reads as TGTGCCAGCAGCTTGGTAGGGAGAGGGTATAATTCACCCCTCCACTTT. It codes for CASSLVGRGYNSPLHF.

This rearrangement joins TRBV20-1 to TRBJ2-1; possibly TRBD1 for D (6 bases). CDR1 is DFQATT, CDR2 SNEGSKA, per germline (reference sequence). CDR3 length equals 14 residues. The V end was cut by 3 bases, the J end by 9 bases, with 18 bases between. The CDR3 coding sequence is TGCAGTGCTAGTAAGACAGGACAGTGGAGTGAGCAGTTCTTC. Protein: CSASKTGQWSEQFF.

The chain uses TRBV30 and TRBJ2-4; weak D call: TRBD2 (7 bases). The CDR3 runs 14 residues. Trimming removed 6 bases at V and 3 bases at J, with 15 bases between. CDR1 and CDR2 (germline): GTSNPN, SVGIG (reference sequence). The CDR3 coding sequence is TGTGCCTGTCTTTCAGGGGAGGGCAAAAACATTCAGTACTTC. Its translation is CACLSGEGKNIQYF.

The chain recombines TRBV5-1 with TRBJ1-3; perhaps TRBD1 as D (6 bases). The V gene's germline CDR1 is SGHRS and CDR2 YFSETQ. Trimming removed 4 bases from V and 0 bases from J, with 14 bases in between. The CDR3 length is 16 residues. DNA for the CDR3: TGCGCCAGCAGCCCCACAGGGCCCAGCTCTGGAAACACCATATATTTT. Translated, it gives CASSPTGPSSGNTIYF.

The chain couples TRBV12-5 to TRBJ2-4; TRBD1 might be the D (6 bases). Germline lookup yields CDR1 LGHNT and CDR2 FRNRAP. Trimming removed 3 bases from V and 7 bases from J, with 10 bases in between. This CDR3 has 13 residues. CDR3 region: CASGFGQGNIQYF. CDR3 DNA: TGTGCTAGTGGTTTCGGGCAGGGGAACATTCAGTACTTC.

This clone has just one count. The chain employs TRBV27 and TRBJ2-1, with 10 bases that match TRBD2. CDR3 length: 17 amino acids. The V and J ends lost 3 bases and 7 bases, in that order; junction bases with no gene match: 12. Germline CDR1 is MNHEY and CDR2 is SMNVEV (reference sequence). The CDR3 DNA reads as TGTGCCAGCAGTTTCCTTTCTACTAGCGGGACGGGGAATGAGCAGTTCTTC. This codes for CASSFLSTSGTGNEQFF.

V usage is TRBV6-5 and J usage is TRBJ1-2, with D maybe TRBD1 (6 bases). CDR3 length: 14 amino acids. CDR1 is MNHEY, CDR2 SVGAGI, per germline. The V end was cut by 6 bases, the J end by 1 base, with 12 bases between. The CDR3 region is CASRKQGVNYGYTF. The CDR3 coding sequence is TGTGCCAGCAGAAAACAGGGAGTTAACTATGGCTACACCTTC.

The chain combines TRBV28 with TRBJ2-7, with D uncertain. Germline V gives CDR1 MDHEN, CDR2 SYDVKM. This CDR3 region has 12 residues. The V end lost 6 bases, the J end lost 0 bases, and 6 bases lay between the germline ends. CDR3 in amino acids: CASSRDSYEQYF. For the CDR3, the DNA is TGTGCCAGCAGCCGAGACTCCTACGAGCAGTACTTC.

The chain is built from TRBV18 and TRBJ1-6, with a weak D call TRBD1 (5 bases). The length of the CDR3 is 16 residues. V lost 3 bases and J 8 bases, leaving 17 bases between the germline ends. The V gene's germline CDR1 is KGHSH and CDR2 LQKENI. CDR3 sequence: CASSPLGGFSDSPLHF. CDR3 coding DNA: TGTGCCAGCTCACCTCTTGGGGGGTTCAGCGATTCACCCCTCCACTTT.

The chain links TRBV7-9 to TRBJ2-5; 9 bases align to TRBD1. Losses at the gene ends were 6 bases for V and 5 bases for J; bases not matched to a gene: 7. CDR1 SEHNR and CDR2 FQNEAQ come from the germline V gene (reference sequence). The CDR3 has 14 residues. The CDR3 DNA reads as TGTGCCAGCAGAACCGGGACAGGGAGCGAGACCCAGTACTTC. It specifies CASRTGTGSETQYF.

This clone was counted at least ten times. This sequence joins TRBV2 and TRBJ2-7; D may be TRBD1 (5 bases). CDR1 and CDR2 from the germline V gene are SNHLY and FYNNEI. This CDR3 contains 16 residues. The ends were cut back, 2 bases at V and 0 bases at J, with 14 bases in the middle. DNA for the CDR3: TGTGCCAGCAGTGAAAGAGTCCAGGGCTACTCCTACGAGCAGTACTTC. It codes for CASSERVQGYSYEQYF.

The chain recombines TRBV19 with TRBJ2-7; D possibly uses TRBD1 or TRBD2 (5 bases each). Trimming removed 5 bases from V and 3 bases from J, with 11 bases in between. Per the germline V gene, CDR1 is LNHDA and CDR2 is SQIVND (reference sequence). This CDR3 spans 13 amino acids. CDR3: CASSREGIYEQYF. CDR3 DNA sequence: TGTGCCAGTAGTCGAGAGGGGATCTACGAGCAGTACTTC.

CDR3 nucleotide sequence: TGTGCCAGTAGGTCGGGCCGCTCGTACACAGATACGCAGTATTTT. This encodes CASRSGRSYTDTQYF. The chain combines TRBV19 with TRBJ2-3; D not certain. Germline V gene lookup returns CDR1 LNHDA and CDR2 SQIVND (reference sequence). The CDR3 is 15 amino acids. V lost 6 bases and J lost 2, with 15 bases in between. The whole variable domain, filled in from reference TRBV19 and TRBJ2-3, reads DGGITQSPKYLFRKEGQNVTLSCEQNLNHDAMYWYRQDPGQGLRLIYYSQIVNDFQKGDIAEGYSVSREKKESFPLTVTSAQKNPTAFYLCASRSGRSYTDTQYFGPGTRLTVL.

This chain connects TRBV28 to TRBJ2-5, with no clear D. Trimming cost V 3 bases and J 0 bases, with 14 bases left between them. The CDR3 loop spans 16 amino acids. CDR1 is MDHEN, CDR2 SYDVKM, per germline. CDR3: CASSFSTELYQETQYF. The DNA for the CDR3 is TGTGCCAGCAGTTTTTCTACAGAACTGTACCAAGAGACCCAGTACTTC.

This chain connects TRBV28 to TRBJ1-5, with 10 bases lining up with TRBD1. There are 16 residues in the CDR3. V was clipped by 7 bases and J by 4 bases; unmatched bases: 10. Germline CDR1 MDHEN, CDR2 SYDVKM. Here the CDR3 reads CASIQTGGAWNQPQHF. The DNA for the CDR3 is TGTGCCAGCATTCAGACAGGGGGCGCTTGGAATCAGCCCCAGCATTTT. Looking up the rest from reference TRBV28 and TRBJ1-5 gives the full variable domain: DVKVTQSSRYLVKRTGEKVFLECVQDMDHENMFWYRQDPGLGLRLIYFSYDVKMKEKGDIPEGYSVSREKKERFSLILESASTNQTSMYLCASIQTGGAWNQPQHFGDGTRLSIL.

The chain carries TRBV4-1 and TRBJ2-1, with TRBD1 matching over 8 bases. Per the germline V gene, CDR1 is MGHRA and CDR2 is YSYEKL. V gave up 1 base and J gave up 8 bases; unmatched junction bases: 10. CDR3 length equals 16 residues. In DNA, the CDR3 is TGCGCCAGCAGCCAAGGGACAGGGTGGTCAGGCGATGAGCAGTTCTTC. Its protein product is CASSQGTGWSGDEQFF.

The rearrangement links TRBV30 to TRBJ1-5; weak D call: TRBD1 (6 bases). This CDR3 comprises 15 residues. Germline lookup yields CDR1 GTSNPN and CDR2 SVGIG (reference sequence). Trimming removed 0 bases at V and 1 base at J, with 10 bases between. The DNA of the CDR3 is TGTGCCTGGAGTGTAGGAGGGACAAGCAATCAGCCCCAGCATTTT. This gives the protein CAWSVGGTSNQPQHF.

The V call is TRBV4-2, the J call TRBJ2-1, with TRBD2 identical over 8 bases. The V and J ends lost 0 bases and 2 bases, in that order; junction bases with no gene match: 3. The germline gives CDR1 LGHNA, CDR2 YNFKEQ. There are 16 residues in the CDR3. CDR3: CASSQESGGPYNEQFF. CDR3 coding DNA: TGTGCCAGCAGCCAAGAGAGCGGGGGCCCCTACAATGAGCAGTTCTTC.

The chain couples TRBV4-2 to TRBJ1-2; D is ambiguous. Germline CDR1 and CDR2: LGHNA and YNFKEQ. V lost 0 bases to trimming and J lost 7 bases, with 6 bases between them. CDR3 length: 12 residues. The CDR3 bases are TGTGCCAGCAGCCAAGATCGTTCTGGCTACACCTTC. This codes for CASSQDRSGYTF.

V and J are TRBV6-2 or TRBV6-3 and TRBJ2-5, with 14 bases fitting TRBD2. Germline V lookup: CDR1 MNHEY, CDR2 SVGEGT. This CDR3 is built from 16 residues. The V gene end was trimmed by 6 bases and the J gene end by 4 bases; junction bases not matched to a gene: 7. The CDR3 loop reads CASSRLAGGPPETQYF. The CDR3 nucleotides are TGTGCCAGCAGCCGACTAGCGGGGGGGCCCCCAGAGACCCAGTACTTC.

The gene calls are TRBV4-2 and TRBJ2-3, with 13 bases fitting TRBD2. The CDR3 has 17 residues. Germline V lookup: CDR1 LGHNA, CDR2 YNFKEQ. Trimming removed 4 bases from V and 2 bases from J; junction bases left unmatched: 6. The DNA of the CDR3 is TGTGCCAGCAGCCTAGGACTAGCGGGGGCCTCCACAGATACGCAGTATTTT. Protein: CASSLGLAGASTDTQYF.

The rearrangement joins TRBV6-5 to TRBJ1-2; the D is unclear. The ends were cut back, 0 bases at V and 4 bases at J, with 15 bases in the middle. From germline, CDR1 is MNHEY and CDR2 SVGAGI. CDR3 length: 16 residues. CDR3 in amino acids: CASSYSPFGRSYGYTF. Written as DNA, the CDR3 is TGTGCCAGCAGTTACTCGCCTTTCGGACGGTCCTATGGCTACACCTTC.